These 27 T cell receptor beta chains were all obtained from the same sample, sequenced in a study of graft-versus-host responses after intestinal transplantation. These TCRs' antigens remain unknown. Assay used: immunoSEQ multiplex PCR; TCRdb lists only in-frame clones, some missing. The table records roughly 110,000 clones, about 91% of them present only once. The source material was unstimulated CD4+ T cells sorted from spleen or lymph node cells, sampled before transplant. These receptors all stem from a human donor who was the organ donor for an intestinal transplant.

This clone was observed a single time. The genes are TRBV5-4 and TRBJ1-5; TRBD1 might be the D (5 bases). This CDR3 region has 17 residues. The germline CDR1 and CDR2 sequences are SGHNT and YYREEE (reference sequence). The V gene lost 4 bases and the J gene lost 3 bases, with 20 bases spanning the gap. The CDR3 DNA reads TGTGCCAGCAGCCTTGGTGGCCCAGGACATTTCAATCAGCCCCAGCATTTT. This encodes CASSLGGPGHFNQPQHF.

The chain is built from TRBV5-4 and TRBJ2-3; perhaps TRBD2 as D (5 bases). Trimming cost V 3 bases and J 4 bases, with 12 bases left between them. The CDR3 is 14 residues long. CDR1 is SGHNT and CDR2 is YYREEE in the germline V gene (reference sequence). The CDR3 sequence is CASSSQRSADTQYF. The DNA for the CDR3 is TGTGCCAGCAGCTCCCAGCGGAGCGCAGATACGCAGTATTTT.

This sequence joins TRBV7-6 and TRBJ2-5, with D maybe TRBD1 (5 bases). Germline CDR1 is SGHVS and CDR2 is FNYEAQ. V shed 2 bases and J shed 4 bases, with 17 bases lying between them. The CDR3 spans 16 residues. CDR3: CASSLSEGQGSETQYF. The CDR3 region has the DNA TGTGCCAGCAGCTTATCTGAAGGGCAGGGTTCAGAGACCCAGTACTTC.

The chain has TRBV27 and TRBJ1-2; 7 bases agree with TRBD1. CDR3 size: 13 residues. Germline-derived CDR1 and CDR2 are MNHEY and SMNVEV (reference sequence). The J segment lost 8 bases and the V segment lost 4 bases, leaving 7 bases of the junction unmatched. The CDR3 DNA is TGTGCCAGCAGTTCACAGGGGAGGTCAGGCTACACCTTC. Its protein product is CASSSQGRSGYTF.

CDR3 sequence (DNA): TGTGCCAGTAGTATGGGGACAGGCGCCCTTAATCAGCCCCAGCATTTT. Its translation is CASSMGTGALNQPQHF. V is TRBV19 and J is TRBJ1-5; the match to TRBD1 covers 8 bases. The V gene end was trimmed by 3 bases and the J gene end by 4 bases; junction bases not matched to a gene: 8. This CDR3 region has 16 residues. Germline V gene sequence: CDR1 LNHDA, CDR2 SQIVND (reference sequence).

The rearrangement joins TRBV5-1 to TRBJ1-4; D gene unclear. The CDR3 totals 14 residues. Per germline, CDR1 SGHRS and CDR2 YFSETQ. Between the trimmed V and J ends, which lost 1 base and 5 bases, there was a span of 9 bases. CDR3 loop: CASSLTGNNEKLFF. The CDR3 DNA sequence: TGCGCCAGCAGCTTGACCGGGAACAATGAAAAACTGTTTTTT. The full variable domain, its missing parts supplied by reference TRBV5-1 and TRBJ1-4, is KAGVTQTPRYLIKTRGQQVTLSCSPISGHRSVSWYQQTPGQGLQFLFEYFSETQRNKGNFPGRFSGRQFSNSRSEMNVSTLELGDSALYLCASSLTGNNEKLFFGSGTQLSVL.

The V gene is TRBV11-2, the J gene TRBJ2-3, with D possibly TRBD2 on 6 matching bases. Germline V lookup: CDR1 SGHAT, CDR2 FQNNGV. The ends were cut back, 5 bases at V and 0 bases at J, with 12 bases in the middle. The CDR3 extends over 15 amino acids. The CDR3 protein is CASSLGGGSTDTQYF. The CDR3 DNA reads as TGTGCCAGCAGCCTCGGGGGTGGTAGCACAGATACGCAGTATTTT.

This clone was seen only once. This sequence joins TRBV19 and TRBJ1-1; D perhaps matches TRBD1 (5 bases). CDR1 is LNHDA, CDR2 SQIVND, per germline (reference sequence). The V and J ends lost 4 bases and 6 bases respectively, with 12 bases between them. This CDR3 contains 13 residues. Here the CDR3 reads CASSTGQDSEAFF. CDR3 nucleotide sequence: TGTGCCAGTAGTACAGGACAAGACTCTGAAGCTTTCTTT.

The genes are TRBV5-1 and TRBJ2-7, with 13 positions matching TRBD2. The CDR3 length is 15 residues. The V segment lost 3 bases and the J segment 4 bases; nucleotides outside the gene matches: 4. Germline CDR1 SGHRS, CDR2 YFSETQ. For the CDR3, the DNA is TGCGCCAGCAGCTCGGGACTAGCGGGACCGTACGAGCAGTACTTC. Translating gives CASSSGLAGPYEQYF.

This sequence joins TRBV7-9 and TRBJ2-5, with 8 bases aligning to TRBD2. The CDR3 has 15 amino acids. J was trimmed by 1 base and V by 5 bases; bases with no gene match: 6. Germline V lookup: CDR1 SEHNR, CDR2 FQNEAQ (reference sequence). The CDR3 region has the DNA TGTGCCAGCAGCCGGCAGACTAGCGTCCAAGAGACCCAGTACTTC. Translated: CASSRQTSVQETQYF. Full variable domain (missing parts from reference TRBV7-9 and TRBJ2-5): DTGVSQNPRHKITKRGQNVTFRCDPISEHNRLYWYRQTLGQGPEFLTYFQNEAQLEKSRLLSDRFSAERPKGSFSTLEIQRTEQGDSAMYLCASSRQTSVQETQYFGPGTRLLVL.

This rearrangement joins TRBV29-1 to TRBJ2-7; D perhaps matches TRBD1 (5 bases). The germline V gene encodes CDR1 SQVTM and CDR2 ANQGSEA. This CDR3 comprises 12 residues. The V gene lost 5 bases and the J gene lost 2 bases, with 10 bases spanning the gap. CDR3 DNA: TGCAGCGTTTTCGACAGAACCTACGAGCAGTACTTC. Translating it yields CSVFDRTYEQYF.

The rearrangement joins TRBV11-2 to TRBJ1-1; a weak D match, TRBD1 (5 bases). The germline gives CDR1 SGHAT, CDR2 FQNNGV. This CDR3 region has 13 residues. V was clipped by 5 bases and J by 7 bases, with 14 bases between them. CDR3 sequence: CASSRTPGREAFF. The CDR3 DNA sequence: TGTGCCAGCAGCCGGACGCCGGGACGTGAAGCTTTCTTT.

The DNA of the CDR3 is TGTGCCAGCAGCTTGGTGGCCAGGGGAAATGATGAGCAGTTCTTC. Translation: CASSLVARGNDEQFF. This chain uses TRBV5-5 with TRBJ2-1; weak D call: TRBD1 (6 bases). Between the trimmed V and J ends, which lost 0 bases and 8 bases, there was a span of 15 bases. Germline V CDR1 and CDR2: SGHKS, YYEKEE (reference sequence). This CDR3 spans 15 amino acids.

This clone was found once. V gene TRBV6-5 combines with J gene TRBJ2-5, with D uncertain. The CDR3 totals 11 residues. Trimming shortened V by 1 base and J by 7 bases, and 4 bases separated the two germline ends. Per germline, CDR1 MNHEY and CDR2 SVGAGI. In DNA, the CDR3 is TGTGCCAGCAGTTACTTCGGGACCCAGTACTTC. It is translated as CASSYFGTQYF.

This chain joins TRBV6-5 and TRBJ1-3, with a tentative D call TRBD1 (5 bases). Germline lookup yields CDR1 MNHEY and CDR2 SVGAGI. CDR3 size: 12 residues. V was cut by 5 bases and J by 4 bases, with 6 bases left in between. For the CDR3, the DNA is TGTGCCAGCAGTGGGGCAGGAAACACCATATATTTT. It translates to CASSGAGNTIYF.

This clone showed up just a few times. This chain connects TRBV11-2 to TRBJ2-7, with D unresolved. Deletions cut 3 bases from V and 0 bases from J, with 6 bases between. The CDR3 runs 13 residues. Germline V gives CDR1 SGHAT, CDR2 FQNNGV. The CDR3 protein is CASSFFSSYEQYF. The CDR3 region has the DNA TGTGCCAGCAGCTTTTTCTCCTCCTACGAGCAGTACTTC.

The gene calls are TRBV2 and TRBJ2-1, with no clear D. The length of the CDR3 is 15 residues. The germline V gene encodes CDR1 SNHLY and CDR2 FYNNEI. V shed 3 bases and J shed 7 bases, with 16 bases lying between them. The CDR3 loop reads CASSDKAFAANEQFF. In DNA, the CDR3 is TGTGCCAGCAGTGATAAGGCTTTCGCCGCTAATGAGCAGTTCTTC.

This rearrangement joins TRBV4-1 to TRBJ2-7; the match to TRBD2 covers 7 bases. Germline loops: CDR1 MGHRA, CDR2 YSYEKL. The CDR3 runs 15 residues. Losses at the gene ends were 3 bases for V and 5 bases for J; bases not matched to a gene: 10. Written as DNA, the CDR3 is TGCGCCAGCAGCCAGCCAGACGGGAGGCTAAACGAGCAGTACTTC. Translation: CASSQPDGRLNEQYF.

For this clone: An end of the junction does not agree with germline; a read error may underlie this. This chain joins TRBV30 and TRBJ1-1; unclear D gene. Germline V gives CDR1 GTSNPN, CDR2 SVGIG (reference sequence). The CDR3 is made up of 13 amino acids. CDR3 bases: TGTGCCTGGAGTACCCACCCGGGCACTGAAGCTCTCTTT. Its translation is CAWSTHPGTEALF.

The table lists this clone with a few counts. The chain recombines TRBV10-1 with TRBJ2-2; TRBD2 matches at 8 bases. The CDR3 runs 14 residues. Germline assignment: CDR1 WNHNN and CDR2 SYGVQD (reference sequence). V trimming: 4 bases; J trimming: 5 bases; junction bases outside the gene matches: 3. CDR3 sequence reads: CASSVSGATGELFF. Here the CDR3 DNA reads TGCGCCAGCAGTGTTAGCGGGGCGACCGGGGAGCTGTTTTTT.

The V and J genes are TRBV5-1 and TRBJ2-1; 10 bases fit TRBD2. Per germline, CDR1 SGHRS and CDR2 YFSETQ. Trimming removed 0 bases from V and 6 bases from J; junction bases left unmatched: 3. This CDR3 comprises 15 residues. The chain's CDR3 is CASSLVPSGGNEQFF. The CDR3 DNA is TGCGCCAGCAGCTTGGTCCCTAGCGGGGGCAATGAGCAGTTCTTC.

The chain links TRBV7-7 to TRBJ2-6; D gene uncertain. The CDR3 loop spans 14 amino acids. Germline V gene data show CDR1 as SSHAT and CDR2 as FNYEAQ (reference sequence). The ends were cut back, 3 bases at V and 4 bases at J, with 7 bases in the middle. The CDR3 region is CASSLLPGANVLTF. The CDR3 nucleotides read TGTGCCAGCAGCTTGTTACCCGGGGCCAACGTCCTGACTTTC.

This clone has only a few counts. The genes are TRBV18 and TRBJ2-7; D not certain. The germline CDR1 and CDR2 sequences are KGHSH and LQKENI. The CDR3 length is 15 residues. V lost 0 bases, J lost 4 bases, and 13 bases lay in between. Written as DNA, the CDR3 is TGTGCCAGCTCACCACCCCTAAGAAACTCATACGAGCAGTACTTC. Translated: CASSPPLRNSYEQYF.

The sample holds one count of this clone. This chain joins TRBV7-9 and TRBJ1-2; 11 positions agree with TRBD1. Germline CDR1 and CDR2: SEHNR and FQNEAQ (reference sequence). This CDR3 is 15 amino acids long. J gave up 4 bases and V 4 bases, and 5 bases lay outside the gene matches. CDR3 region: CASSSAGTGGYGYTF. The CDR3 nucleotides read TGTGCCAGCAGCTCCGCCGGGACAGGGGGCTATGGCTACACCTTC.

The chain employs TRBV5-4 and TRBJ2-4; a weak D match, TRBD1 (5 bases). The CDR3 has 17 amino acids. V was pared by 3 bases and J by 1 base, with 17 bases between. CDR1 and CDR2 (germline): SGHNT, YYREEE (reference sequence). CDR3 sequence (DNA): TGTGCCAGCAGCTCGGACACGCCGGTCGTGGCCAAAAACATTCAGTACTTC. This translates into CASSSDTPVVAKNIQYF.

V and J are TRBV7-8 and TRBJ2-5; D not resolved. V lost 2 bases and J 11 bases, leaving 9 bases between the germline ends. The germline CDR1 and CDR2 sequences are SGHVS and FQNEAQ. This CDR3 has 11 residues. The CDR3 nucleotides read TGTGCCAGCAGCTTATCGGTCGGGCAGTACTTC. It yields the protein CASSLSVGQYF.

The V gene is TRBV5-6, the J gene TRBJ1-5; D gene ambiguous. The V end was cut by 6 bases, the J end by 4 bases, with 14 bases between. CDR1 is SGHDT and CDR2 is YYEEEE in the germline V gene. The CDR3 is made up of 14 amino acids. CDR3 in amino acids: CASNLYGGNQPQHF. CDR3 nucleotides: TGTGCCAGCAACCTATATGGCGGGAATCAGCCCCAGCATTTT. The whole variable domain, remainder taken from reference TRBV5-6 and TRBJ1-5, is DAGVTQSPTHLIKTRGQQVTLRCSPKSGHDTVSWYQQALGQGPQFIFQYYEEEERQRGNFPDRFSGHQFPNYSSELNVNALLLGDSALYLCASNLYGGNQPQHFGDGTRLSIL.